The 27 T cell receptor beta chains reported below all come from one sample, sequenced in a study of T cell responses to AZD1222 COVID-19 vaccine. Method: immunoSEQ multiplex PCR; TCRdb's copy keeps in-frame clones and lacks some. The sample has 250,000 to 300,000 clones, roughly 93% seen once; the top ten hold roughly 0.5%. The sample was peripheral blood, taken 28 days after the second AZD1222 dose. Every receptor here comes from an adult who received the AZD1222 COVID-19 vaccine.

The rearrangement uses TRBV6-2 or TRBV6-3 and TRBJ2-7; D may be TRBD1 (5 bases). CDR1 is MNHEY and CDR2 is SVGEGT in the germline V gene. The CDR3 totals 14 residues. V lost 2 bases and J lost 2, with 10 bases in between. In DNA, the CDR3 is TGTGCCAGCAGTTACAACGTAGGGGCCTACGAGCAGTACTTC. Amino acids: CASSYNVGAYEQYF.

The rearrangement uses TRBV2 and TRBJ1-5, with TRBD1 matching over 7 bases. There are 15 residues in the CDR3. Per germline, CDR1 SNHLY and CDR2 FYNNEI. Unmatched junction bases numbered 7, after V lost 8 bases and J lost 0 bases. The CDR3 nucleotides are TGTGCCAGCCGACAGGGACTACGTAGCAATCAGCCCCAGCATTTT. This codes for CASRQGLRSNQPQHF.

V and J are TRBV30 and TRBJ1-2; TRBD1 might be the D (5 bases). This CDR3 has 10 residues. Looked up from germline, CDR1 is GTSNPN and CDR2 is SVGIG (reference sequence). V gave up 5 bases and J gave up 4 bases, with 5 bases separating them. CDR3 protein: CAWGGYGYTF. In DNA, the CDR3 is TGTGCCTGGGGGGGCTATGGCTACACCTTC.

Only one count was recorded for this clone. This chain uses TRBV6-5 with TRBJ1-1; D remains ambiguous. V was trimmed by 2 bases and J by 1 base, leaving 8 bases between them. CDR1 is MNHEY and CDR2 is SVGAGI in the germline V gene. The CDR3 is 14 residues long. CDR3 residues: CASSYGSANTEAFF. The CDR3 DNA reads TGTGCCAGCAGTTACGGGAGCGCGAACACTGAAGCTTTCTTT.

The chain employs TRBV7-6 and TRBJ2-1, with D possibly called TRBD1 or TRBD2 (6 bases each). Trimming cost V 4 bases and J 3 bases, with 13 bases left between them. Germline-derived CDR1 and CDR2 are SGHVS and FNYEAQ. CDR3 length equals 15 residues. As DNA, the CDR3 is TGTGCCAGCAGCTCTTTGGGGGGCGACTACAATGAGCAGTTCTTC. This translates into CASSSLGGDYNEQFF. Using reference TRBV7-6 and TRBJ2-1 for the parts outside the CDR3, the full variable domain is GAGVSQSPRYKVTKRGQDVALRCDPISGHVSLYWYRQALGQGPEFLTYFNYEAQQDKSGLPNDRFSAERPEGSISTLTIQRTEQRDSAMYRCASSSLGGDYNEQFFGPGTRLTVL.

The chain recombines TRBV19 with TRBJ1-5, with TRBD1 matching over 7 bases. Unmatched junction bases numbered 11, after V lost 8 bases and J lost 7 bases. The CDR3 contains 14 residues. Germline V gene data show CDR1 as LNHDA and CDR2 as SQIVND (reference sequence). CDR3 loop: CASRDHRGEQPQHF. CDR3 DNA sequence: TGTGCCAGTCGCGATCACAGGGGAGAACAGCCCCAGCATTTT.

The J gene is TRBJ1-5, the V gene TRBV27, with TRBD1 identical over 11 bases. Trimming removed 5 bases from V and 0 bases from J; junction bases left unmatched: 9. This CDR3 spans 18 amino acids. From germline, CDR1 is MNHEY and CDR2 SMNVEV (reference sequence). In DNA, the CDR3 is TGTGCCAGCAGTCAGGGGACAGGGGGGTTATATAGCAATCAGCCCCAGCATTTT. It specifies CASSQGTGGLYSNQPQHF.

The chain is built from TRBV4-2 and TRBJ2-3, with D uncertain. Germline loops: CDR1 LGHNA, CDR2 YNFKEQ. V was shortened by 1 base and J by 7 bases, with 6 bases between the two germline ends. This CDR3 is 12 amino acids long. CDR3 in amino acids: CASSQVPNTQYF. The CDR3 DNA reads as TGTGCCAGCAGCCAAGTCCCGAATACGCAGTATTTT.

The chain is built from TRBV7-9 and TRBJ2-7; maybe TRBD1 (6 bases). Trimming took 4 bases from V and 0 from J, leaving 13 bases between them. This CDR3 is 15 amino acids long. Germline CDR1 reads SEHNR; CDR2 reads FQNEAQ (reference sequence). The CDR3 coding sequence is TGTGCCAGCAGCTCCCCGGACAGCTTCTCCTACGAGCAGTACTTC. This codes for CASSSPDSFSYEQYF.

The rearrangement uses TRBV7-2 and TRBJ1-5, with TRBD1 matching 11 bases. The J segment lost 6 bases and the V segment lost 5 bases, leaving 15 bases of the junction unmatched. The CDR3 runs 18 residues. The germline V gene encodes CDR1 SGHTA and CDR2 FQGNSA. The CDR3 spells CASSMRTGGALVAQPQHF. The CDR3 DNA is TGTGCCAGCAGCATGAGGACAGGGGGCGCCCTGGTAGCTCAGCCCCAGCATTTT.

This chain uses TRBV6-2 or TRBV6-3 with TRBJ2-3; 8 bases are shared with TRBD2. The CDR3 has 15 residues. The germline gives CDR1 MNHEY, CDR2 SVGEGT. After removal of 5 bases from V and 9 bases from J, the junction contained 13 bases not matched to a gene. The CDR3 DNA reads TGTGCCAGCAGTAACATAGCGGGAACCCAGATCACGCAGTATTTT. It translates to CASSNIAGTQITQYF.

The V call is TRBV24-1, the J call TRBJ1-3, with D uncertain. The CDR3 sequence is 13 residues long. CDR1 KGHDR and CDR2 SFDVKD come from the germline V gene. Between the trimmed V and J ends, which lost 4 bases and 4 bases, there was a span of 7 bases. This chain's CDR3 is CATSDQQGNTIYF. DNA of the CDR3: TGTGCCACCAGTGACCAACAGGGAAACACCATATATTTT.

The chain is built from TRBV5-1 and TRBJ1-3; 7 bases map to TRBD1. CDR3 length equals 14 residues. Germline CDR1 and CDR2: SGHRS and YFSETQ. V was pared by 3 bases and J by 6 bases, with 6 bases of the junction left unmatched. CDR3 residues: CASSSDRKANTIYF. The CDR3, as DNA: TGCGCCAGCAGCTCGGACAGGAAGGCAAACACCATATATTTT.

The chain links TRBV2 to TRBJ1-6; D is unresolved. This CDR3 has 15 residues. Per the germline V gene, CDR1 is SNHLY and CDR2 is FYNNEI. Trimming cost V 4 bases and J 0 bases, with 7 bases left between them. CDR3 DNA sequence: TGTGCCAGCAGTGGGATGAGCTCCTATAATTCACCCCTCCACTTT. It codes for CASSGMSSYNSPLHF.

The V and J genes are TRBV5-1 and TRBJ2-5; 10 bases are a match to TRBD2. J lost 7 bases, V lost 4 bases, and 7 bases had no gene match. The length of the CDR3 is 14 residues. Germline V gives CDR1 SGHRS, CDR2 YFSETQ. As DNA, the CDR3 is TGCGCCAGCAGCCCAGCGGGAGGGCCAGGGACCCAGTACTTC. Its translation: CASSPAGGPGTQYF.

The chain employs TRBV15 and TRBJ1-1; no clear D. The CDR3 is made up of 12 amino acids. Germline lookup yields CDR1 LNHNV and CDR2 YYDKDF (reference sequence). With 5 bases removed from V and 1 base from J, the gap between germline ends came to 5 bases. For the CDR3, the DNA is TGTGCCACCAGCGGGCCGAACACTGAAGCTTTCTTT. Its protein product is CATSGPNTEAFF.

The rearrangement joins TRBV24-1 to TRBJ2-1; TRBD2 is a possible D gene (6 bases). Germline lookup yields CDR1 KGHDR and CDR2 SFDVKD. The CDR3 consists of 15 residues. V dropped 1 base and J dropped 8 bases, with 14 bases sitting between them. The CDR3 is CATSDFGGRGDEQFF. DNA for the CDR3: TGTGCCACCAGTGATTTTGGAGGGAGAGGGGATGAGCAGTTCTTC.

The CDR3 sequence: CASSLTSGGSLQQYF. CDR3 nucleotide sequence: TGTGCCAGCAGCCTAACTAGCGGGGGATCGTTGCAGCAGTACTTC. The chain links TRBV3-1 (or the pseudogene TRBV3-2) to TRBJ2-7; 11 nucleotides agree with TRBD2. This CDR3 spans 15 amino acids. The germline gives CDR1 LGHDT, CDR2 YNNKEL (reference sequence). With 4 bases clipped from V and 8 bases from J, the junction kept 10 bases outside the gene matches.

This rearrangement joins TRBV9 to TRBJ1-4, with D tentatively TRBD1 (6 bases). Per the germline V gene, CDR1 is SGDLS and CDR2 is YYNGEE. The CDR3 contains 17 residues. The germline V and J ends were trimmed by 0 bases and 4 bases, with 16 bases remaining between them. CDR3 sequence: CASSVGPSGGLNEKLFF. The CDR3 coding sequence is TGTGCCAGCAGCGTAGGACCTTCGGGGGGGCTTAATGAAAAACTGTTTTTT.

The chain has TRBV5-6 and TRBJ2-2; possibly TRBD2 for D (5 bases). Trimming left V 0 bases short and J 0 bases short, with 12 bases between. This CDR3 contains 17 residues. CDR1 is SGHDT and CDR2 is YYEEEE in the germline V gene. CDR3 residues: CASSLAGEYTNTGELFF. The CDR3 nucleotides read TGTGCCAGCAGCTTGGCCGGGGAATACACGAACACCGGGGAGCTGTTTTTT.

This chain uses TRBV28 with TRBJ1-5; D remains unclear. The CDR3 length is 13 residues. V was pared by 6 bases and J by 0 bases, with 6 bases between. The V gene's germline CDR1 is MDHEN and CDR2 SYDVKM. The CDR3 DNA sequence: TGTGCCAGCAGCACTCCTAGCAATCAGCCCCAGCATTTT. It is translated as CASSTPSNQPQHF.

The chain couples TRBV7-2 to TRBJ2-2, with a possible D match to TRBD2 (5 bases). This CDR3 comprises 16 residues. Per germline, CDR1 SGHTA and CDR2 FQGNSA. V was pared by 5 bases and J by 4 bases, with 17 bases between. CDR3 region: CASSLLGLPGTGELFF. In DNA, the CDR3 is TGTGCCAGCAGCCTACTAGGACTCCCAGGCACCGGGGAGCTGTTTTTT.

The J gene is TRBJ2-7, the V gene TRBV7-2; 7 nucleotides line up with TRBD2. V lost 5 bases, J lost 3 bases, and 10 bases stayed unmatched. The V gene's germline CDR1 is SGHTA and CDR2 FQGNSA. CDR3 size: 15 residues. In nucleotides, the CDR3 is TGTGCCAGCAGCCCGGAGGTGGGGGGGGTCTACGAGCAGTACTTC. This encodes CASSPEVGGVYEQYF.

For this clone: The same CDR3 is also encoded by other DNA sequences in this sample. The rearrangement joins TRBV2 to TRBJ1-6; TRBD1 matches at 9 bases. The CDR3 extends over 14 amino acids. Germline CDR1 SNHLY, CDR2 FYNNEI. V gave up 5 bases and J gave up 7 bases; unmatched junction bases: 3. The chain's CDR3 is CASSPGTGNSPLHF. The CDR3 DNA is TGTGCCAGCAGTCCCGGGACAGGGAATTCACCCCTCCACTTT.

V gene TRBV9 combines with J gene TRBJ2-1; D unclear. CDR1 is SGDLS and CDR2 is YYNGEE in the germline V gene. V shed 0 bases and J shed 3 bases, with 10 bases lying between them. The CDR3 length is 15 residues. CDR3 residues: CASSVEVGRYNEQFF. CDR3 DNA: TGTGCCAGCAGCGTAGAGGTGGGCCGCTACAATGAGCAGTTCTTC.

The chain combines TRBV5-1 with TRBJ1-2; D unresolved. The germline V gene has CDR1 SGHRS and CDR2 YFSETQ. CDR3 length equals 13 residues. Trimming stripped 3 bases from V and 8 bases from J, with 14 bases between. The CDR3 nucleotides are TGCGCCAGCAGCTACGCCGGGTCCGGGGGCTACACCTTC. Translated: CASSYAGSGGYTF.

The V gene is TRBV18, the J gene TRBJ1-1; 7 bases are a match to TRBD1. Trimming cost V 0 bases and J 6 bases; bases outside gene matches: 10. Looked up from germline, CDR1 is KGHSH and CDR2 is LQKENI. CDR3 size: 16 residues. For the CDR3, the DNA is TGTGCCAGCTCACCACCGCTGGGGCAAGGGGGCCCTGAAGCTTTCTTT. Protein: CASSPPLGQGGPEAFF.